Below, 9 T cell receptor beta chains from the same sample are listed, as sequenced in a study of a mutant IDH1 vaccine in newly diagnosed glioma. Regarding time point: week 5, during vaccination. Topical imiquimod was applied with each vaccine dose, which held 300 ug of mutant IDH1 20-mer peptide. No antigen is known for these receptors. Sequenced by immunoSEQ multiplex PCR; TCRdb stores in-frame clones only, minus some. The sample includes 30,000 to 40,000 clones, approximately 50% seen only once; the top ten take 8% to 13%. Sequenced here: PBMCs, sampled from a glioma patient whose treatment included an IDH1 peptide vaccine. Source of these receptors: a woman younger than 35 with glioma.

The CDR3 loop reads CASSGAGYQETQYF. DNA for the CDR3: TGTGCCAGCAGTGGAGCGGGGTACCAAGAGACCCAGTACTTC. The chain carries TRBV25-1 and TRBJ2-5; 7 bases line up with TRBD2. V trimming: 4 bases; J trimming: 0 bases; junction bases outside the gene matches: 2. From germline, CDR1 is MGHDK and CDR2 SYGVNS. The CDR3 covers 14 residues.

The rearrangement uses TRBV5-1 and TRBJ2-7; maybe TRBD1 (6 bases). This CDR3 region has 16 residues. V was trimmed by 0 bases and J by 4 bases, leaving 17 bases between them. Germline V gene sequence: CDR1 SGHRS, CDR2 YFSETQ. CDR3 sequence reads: CASSLEQSRGGYEQYF. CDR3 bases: TGCGCCAGCAGCTTGGAGCAAAGCAGGGGTGGATACGAGCAGTACTTC.

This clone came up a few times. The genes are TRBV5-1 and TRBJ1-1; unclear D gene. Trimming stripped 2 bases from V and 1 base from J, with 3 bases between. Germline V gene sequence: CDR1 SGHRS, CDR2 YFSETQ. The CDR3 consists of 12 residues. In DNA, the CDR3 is TGCGCCAGCAGCTTCACGAACACTGAAGCTTTCTTT. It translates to CASSFTNTEAFF.

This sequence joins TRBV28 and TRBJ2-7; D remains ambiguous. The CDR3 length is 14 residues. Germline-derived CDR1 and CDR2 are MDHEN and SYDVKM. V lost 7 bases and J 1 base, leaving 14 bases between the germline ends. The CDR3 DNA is TGTGCCAGCACCTCTGACCGGGCTTCCTACGAGCAGTACTTC. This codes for CASTSDRASYEQYF.

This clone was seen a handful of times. The CDR3, as DNA: TGTGCCAGCAGCTTAGTGGAGGGGGCCAACGTCCTGACTTTC. This gives the protein CASSLVEGANVLTF. The chain couples TRBV7-9 to TRBJ2-6; D gene ambiguous. Trimming shortened V by 1 base and J by 4 bases, and 5 bases separated the two germline ends. The CDR3 contains 14 residues. Germline CDR1 reads SEHNR; CDR2 reads FQNEAQ (reference sequence).

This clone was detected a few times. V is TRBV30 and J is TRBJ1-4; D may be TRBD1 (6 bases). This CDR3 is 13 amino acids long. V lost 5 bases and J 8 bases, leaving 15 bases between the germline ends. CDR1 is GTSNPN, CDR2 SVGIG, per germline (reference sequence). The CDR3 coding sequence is TGTGCCTGGGAACAGGGTTGGGGGGAAAAACTGTTTTTT. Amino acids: CAWEQGWGEKLFF.

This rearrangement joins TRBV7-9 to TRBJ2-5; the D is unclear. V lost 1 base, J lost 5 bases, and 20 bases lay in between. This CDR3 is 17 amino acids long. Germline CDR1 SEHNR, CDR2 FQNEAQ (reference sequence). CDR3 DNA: TGTGCCAGCAGCTTAGATGGCAGCGAAAAACCCCCTGAGACCCAGTACTTC. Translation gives CASSLDGSEKPPETQYF.

The CDR3 sequence: CASGQGAGNTIYF. The CDR3 region has the DNA TGTGCCAGCGGTCAGGGTGCTGGAAACACCATATATTTT. The chain uses TRBV4-2 and TRBJ1-3; TRBD1 might be the D (5 bases). Germline V gives CDR1 LGHNA, CDR2 YNFKEQ. The ends were cut back, 8 bases at V and 2 bases at J, with 10 bases in the middle. The CDR3 runs 13 residues.

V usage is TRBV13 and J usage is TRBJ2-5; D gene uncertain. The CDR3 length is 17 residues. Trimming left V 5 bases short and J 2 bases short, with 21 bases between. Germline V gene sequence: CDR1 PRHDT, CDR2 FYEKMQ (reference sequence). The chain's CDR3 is CASSTRRTQMAQETQYF. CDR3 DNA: TGTGCCAGCAGCACACGGCGGACGCAGATGGCGCAAGAGACCCAGTACTTC.